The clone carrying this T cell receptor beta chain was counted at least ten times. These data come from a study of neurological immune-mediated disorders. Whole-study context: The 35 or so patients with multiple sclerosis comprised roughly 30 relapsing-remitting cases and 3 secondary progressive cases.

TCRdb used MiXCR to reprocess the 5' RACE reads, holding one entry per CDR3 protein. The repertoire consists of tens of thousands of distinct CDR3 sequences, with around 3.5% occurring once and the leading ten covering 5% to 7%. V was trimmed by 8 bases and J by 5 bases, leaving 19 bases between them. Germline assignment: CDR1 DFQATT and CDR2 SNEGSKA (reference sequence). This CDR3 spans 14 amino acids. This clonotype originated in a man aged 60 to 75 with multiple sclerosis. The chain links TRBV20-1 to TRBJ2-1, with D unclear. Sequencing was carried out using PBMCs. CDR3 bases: TGCAGTTTTGTGCACTCGATCTACAACAATGAGCAGTTCTTC. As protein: CSFVHSIYNNEQFF.